This T cell receptor beta chain was observed in a study of blood T cell repertoires in COVID-19. At the level of the study: From T cells, B-cell-depleted T cells, or PBMCs came the material, which was cDNA or gDNA.

Authors' analysis steps: Amplification from reference gene primers served as the basis for estimated nucleated cell counts. Repertoires were generated with immunoSEQ multiplex PCR, while TCRdb's copy carries only in-frame clones and drops some. V, J and clone size are taken as reported in that table, and D and trimming were inferred from the DNA itself. This table holds about 65,000 clones, approximately 75% found once. V dropped 4 bases and J dropped 3; count of bases not matched to a gene: 6. This CDR3 is 15 amino acids long. Germline V gives CDR1 SNHLY, CDR2 FYNNEI. The sequenced material came from peripheral blood. The receptor's source is a man older than 75 with acute or convalescent COVID-19. The chain links TRBV2 to TRBJ1-2, with TRBD1 matching over 9 bases. The CDR3 is CASSGRRDRDYGYTF. CDR3 coding DNA: TGTGCCAGCAGTGGGAGGCGGGACAGGGACTATGGCTACACCTTC.